Presented here are 7 T cell receptor beta chains from one specimen sequenced in a study of shared clonotypes between healthy human individuals. Profiling relied on immunoSEQ multiplex PCR, and the TCRdb table lists in-frame clones only, not all of them. The sample holds millions of clones, roughly 93% seen once. Sequencing was carried out using naive CD4+ T cells from PBMCs. Subset meaning: CD45RA+ positively selected. These receptor sequences come from a man aged 18 to 30 in good health. Some clones in this sample may be carry-over from other donors' samples.

The chain has TRBV25-1 and TRBJ1-3, with D uncertain. This CDR3 contains 17 residues. The V gene lost 4 bases and the J gene lost 0 bases, with 16 bases spanning the gap. Germline V CDR1 and CDR2: MGHDK, SYGVNS. CDR3 in DNA: TGTGCCAGCAGTGGATATCGGAGGTTATTCTCTGGAAACACCATATATTTT. It translates to CASSGYRRLFSGNTIYF.

This clone was detected once. This chain connects TRBV10-3 to TRBJ2-5; possible D gene TRBD1, 6 bases. Germline values: CDR1 ENHRY, CDR2 SYGVKD. This CDR3 has 15 residues. Trimming stripped 3 bases from V and 5 bases from J, with 16 bases between. For the CDR3, the DNA is TGTGCCATCAGTGACGAGAGGAGCGACAGGGAGACCCAGTACTTC. It yields the protein CAISDERSDRETQYF.

The genes are TRBV4-1 and TRBJ1-6; D may be TRBD1 (6 bases). The CDR3 consists of 16 residues. Trimming left V 0 bases short and J 4 bases short, with 10 bases between. The germline V gene has CDR1 MGHRA and CDR2 YSYEKL. The CDR3 DNA reads as TGCGCCAGCAGCCAAGATTGGGGGGCTTATAATTCACCCCTCCACTTT. Its translation: CASSQDWGAYNSPLHF.

V is TRBV9 and J is TRBJ2-4; D might be TRBD1 or TRBD2, each matching 5 bases. There are 14 residues in the CDR3. V lost 0 bases and J lost 7, with 11 bases in between. The germline V gene has CDR1 SGDLS and CDR2 YYNGEE. The CDR3 is CASSVGGARNIQYF. The CDR3 DNA reads as TGTGCCAGCAGCGTAGGAGGGGCTCGGAACATTCAGTACTTC. Using reference TRBV9 and TRBJ2-4 for the parts outside the CDR3, the full variable domain is DSGVTQTPKHLITATGQRVTLRCSPRSGDLSVYWYQQSLDQGLQFLIQYYNGEERAKGNILERFSAQQFPDLHSELNLSSLELGDSALYFCASSVGGARNIQYFGAGTRLSVL.

The chain has TRBV2 and TRBJ1-4; 8 nucleotides match TRBD1. The CDR3 consists of 15 residues. V lost 6 bases and J lost 7; bases outside the gene matches: 10. Germline assignment: CDR1 SNHLY and CDR2 FYNNEI. CDR3 in amino acids: CASRARTGSVEKLFF. The CDR3 region has the DNA TGTGCCAGCAGGGCTAGGACAGGGTCGGTTGAAAAACTGTTTTTT.

Comment on this clone: Different DNA sequences within this sample yield the same CDR3. J is TRBJ2-2 and V is TRBV18, with TRBD1 as a possible D gene (7 bases). CDR1 and CDR2 from the germline V gene are KGHSH and LQKENI. V lost 6 bases to trimming and J lost 0 bases, with 11 bases between them. This CDR3 is built from 15 residues. CDR3 nucleotide sequence: TGTGCCAGCTCCCGCGGGACAGCGAACACCGGGGAGCTGTTTTTT. This translates into CASSRGTANTGELFF.

A word on this clone: The sample holds other DNA sequences that translate to the same CDR3. The chain employs TRBV2 and TRBJ2-3; D uncertain. Germline-derived CDR1 and CDR2 are SNHLY and FYNNEI. The CDR3 is 14 residues long. The V end was cut by 0 bases, the J end by 0 bases, with 4 bases between. The CDR3 DNA reads as TGTGCCAGCAGTGAAGCGTCCAGCACAGATACGCAGTATTTT. This codes for CASSEASSTDTQYF.